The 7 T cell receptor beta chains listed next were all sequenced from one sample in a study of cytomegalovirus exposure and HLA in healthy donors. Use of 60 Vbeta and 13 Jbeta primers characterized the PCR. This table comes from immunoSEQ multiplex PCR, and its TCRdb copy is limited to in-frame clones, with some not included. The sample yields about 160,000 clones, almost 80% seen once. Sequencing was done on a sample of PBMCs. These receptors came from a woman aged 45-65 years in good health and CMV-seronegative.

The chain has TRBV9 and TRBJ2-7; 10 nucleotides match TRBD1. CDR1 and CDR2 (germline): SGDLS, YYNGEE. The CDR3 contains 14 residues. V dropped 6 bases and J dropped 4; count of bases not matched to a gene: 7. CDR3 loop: CASNTGQGGYEQYF. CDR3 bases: TGTGCCAGCAACACTGGACAGGGGGGTTACGAGCAGTACTTC. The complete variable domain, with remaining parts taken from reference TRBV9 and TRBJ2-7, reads DSGVTQTPKHLITATGQRVTLRCSPRSGDLSVYWYQQSLDQGLQFLIQYYNGEERAKGNILERFSAQQFPDLHSELNLSSLELGDSALYFCASNTGQGGYEQYFGPGTRLTVT.

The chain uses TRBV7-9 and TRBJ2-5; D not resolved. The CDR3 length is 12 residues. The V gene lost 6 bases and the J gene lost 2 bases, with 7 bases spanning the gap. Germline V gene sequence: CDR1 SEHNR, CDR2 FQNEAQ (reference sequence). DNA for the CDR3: TGTGCCAGCAGTGTCATTCAAGAGACCCAGTACTTC. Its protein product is CASSVIQETQYF.

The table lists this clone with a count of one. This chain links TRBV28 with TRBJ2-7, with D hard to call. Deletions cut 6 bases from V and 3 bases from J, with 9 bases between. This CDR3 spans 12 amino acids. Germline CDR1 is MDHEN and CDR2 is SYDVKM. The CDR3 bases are TGTGCCAGCAGGTCAGTGAACTACGAGCAGTACTTC. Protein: CASRSVNYEQYF. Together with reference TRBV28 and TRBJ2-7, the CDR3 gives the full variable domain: DVKVTQSSRYLVKRTGEKVFLECVQDMDHENMFWYRQDPGLGLRLIYFSYDVKMKEKGDIPEGYSVSREKKERFSLILESASTNQTSMYLCASRSVNYEQYFGPGTRLTVT.

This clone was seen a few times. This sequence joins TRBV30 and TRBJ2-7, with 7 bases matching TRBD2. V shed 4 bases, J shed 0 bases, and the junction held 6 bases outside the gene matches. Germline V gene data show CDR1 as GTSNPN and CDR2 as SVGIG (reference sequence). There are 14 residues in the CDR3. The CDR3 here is CAWKVWGGSYEQYF. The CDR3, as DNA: TGTGCCTGGAAGGTGTGGGGGGGCTCCTACGAGCAGTACTTC.

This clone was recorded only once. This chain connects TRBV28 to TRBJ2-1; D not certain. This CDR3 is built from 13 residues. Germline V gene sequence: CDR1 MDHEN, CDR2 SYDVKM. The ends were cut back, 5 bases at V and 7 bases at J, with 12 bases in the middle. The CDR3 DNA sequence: TGTGCCAGCAGTACTCCGGTCCAAAATGAGCAGTTCTTC. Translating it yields CASSTPVQNEQFF.

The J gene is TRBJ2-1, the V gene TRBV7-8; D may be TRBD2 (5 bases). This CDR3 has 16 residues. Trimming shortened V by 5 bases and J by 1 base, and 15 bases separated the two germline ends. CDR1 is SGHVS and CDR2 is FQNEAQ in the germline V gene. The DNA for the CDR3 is TGTGCCAGCAGCATATGGGCTAGCAGTTCCTACAATGAGCAGTTCTTC. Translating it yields CASSIWASSSYNEQFF.

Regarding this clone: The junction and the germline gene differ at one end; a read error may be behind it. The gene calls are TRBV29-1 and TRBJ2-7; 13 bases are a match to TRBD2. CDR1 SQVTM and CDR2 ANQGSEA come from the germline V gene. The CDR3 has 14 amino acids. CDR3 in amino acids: CSIEGTSGKYEQYF. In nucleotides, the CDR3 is TGCAGCATTGAAGGGACTAGCGGGAAATACGAGCAGTACTTC.